What follows are 29 T cell receptor beta chains derived from one specimen sequenced in a study of blood T cell repertoires in COVID-19. This table comes from immunoSEQ multiplex PCR, and its TCRdb copy is limited to in-frame clones, with some not included. The sample gives under 300,000 clones, approximately 90% of which show up once; 2% to 2.5% is in the top ten. Input material: PBMCs or T cells enriched from blood (not recorded which). The origin of the receptors is a woman aged 40 to 50 with acute COVID-19.

The V gene is TRBV7-2, the J gene TRBJ2-7, with 7 nucleotides matching TRBD1. Per the germline V gene, CDR1 is SGHTA and CDR2 is FQGNSA. This CDR3 region has 11 residues. The CDR3 sequence: CATGASYEQYF. The CDR3 coding sequence is TGTGCAACAGGGGCGAGCTACGAGCAGTACTTC.

The J gene is TRBJ1-6, the V gene TRBV5-6, with 10 bases that match TRBD1. In germline, CDR1 is SGHDT, CDR2 YYEEEE. This CDR3 is 15 amino acids long. The J segment lost 9 bases and the V segment lost 3 bases, leaving 6 bases of the junction unmatched. The CDR3 is CASSYTTGGSSPLHF. For the CDR3, the DNA is TGTGCCAGCAGCTACACGACAGGGGGCAGTTCACCCCTCCACTTT.

CDR3 sequence reads: CASSLAPDRADTQYF. The CDR3, as DNA: TGTGCCAGCAGCTTAGCGCCAGACAGGGCGGATACGCAGTATTTT. The rearrangement links TRBV7-9 to TRBJ2-3; 7 bases align to TRBD1. The trim removed 0 bases at V and 6 bases at J, leaving 6 bases unmatched. The CDR3 consists of 15 residues. Looked up from germline, CDR1 is SEHNR and CDR2 is FQNEAQ (reference sequence). Combining the CDR3 with reference TRBV7-9 and TRBJ2-3 gives the whole variable domain DTGVSQNPRHKITKRGQNVTFRCDPISEHNRLYWYRQTLGQGPEFLTYFQNEAQLEKSRLLSDRFSAERPKGSFSTLEIQRTEQGDSAMYLCASSLAPDRADTQYFGPGTRLTVL.

As for this clone: At one end, the junction sequence differs from germline, possibly due to a read error. The chain employs TRBV5-1 and TRBJ2-4; TRBD2 agrees at 7 bases. The CDR3 consists of 13 residues. The germline gives CDR1 SGHRS, CDR2 YFSETQ. The CDR3, as DNA: TGCGCCAGCACCTTGGGGGGGGGTGACATTCAGTACTTC. Protein sequence: CASTLGGGDIQYF.

The chain recombines TRBV28 with TRBJ1-6; D possibly corresponds to TRBD1 (6 bases). Per germline, CDR1 MDHEN and CDR2 SYDVKM. The CDR3 spans 16 residues. Trimming took off 6 bases at V and 7 bases at J, with 19 bases between the two ends. CDR3 sequence (DNA): TGTGCCAGCAGAAGGTGGCCAGGGGTTGGGAATTCACCCCTCCACTTT. Its translation: CASRRWPGVGNSPLHF.

V usage is TRBV7-9 and J usage is TRBJ1-4, with 7 positions matching TRBD1. The germline V gene has CDR1 SEHNR and CDR2 FQNEAQ (reference sequence). The CDR3 spans 14 residues. Losses at the gene ends were 3 bases for V and 5 bases for J; bases not matched to a gene: 3. The CDR3 here is CASSLGQFNEKLFF. The CDR3 bases are TGTGCCAGCAGCTTGGGACAGTTCAATGAAAAACTGTTTTTT.

This chain connects TRBV19 to TRBJ2-5; TRBD1 agrees at 7 bases. CDR3 size: 14 residues. The V gene's germline CDR1 is LNHDA and CDR2 SQIVND (reference sequence). V was clipped by 6 bases and J by 5 bases; unmatched bases: 9. The CDR3 here is CASSNYRGQETQYF. DNA of the CDR3: TGTGCCAGTAGCAACTACAGGGGTCAGGAGACCCAGTACTTC.

This chain uses TRBV4-1 with TRBJ1-2; unclear D gene. The V and J ends lost 4 bases and 0 bases respectively, with 12 bases between them. CDR3 length: 15 amino acids. CDR1 and CDR2 from the germline V gene are MGHRA and YSYEKL. CDR3 bases: TGCGCCAGCAGCCGACTAGGATACACTAACTATGGCTACACCTTC. As protein: CASSRLGYTNYGYTF.

This clone is a singleton in its sample. The V and J genes are TRBV25-1 and TRBJ2-5, with D unclear. Germline CDR1 reads MGHDK; CDR2 reads SYGVNS. There are 15 residues in the CDR3. V lost 0 bases and J lost 5, with 13 bases in between. In DNA form, the CDR3 reads TGTGCCAGCAGTGAATATAACGGCTCCGGGGAGACCCAGTACTTC. The encoded protein is CASSEYNGSGETQYF.

This chain links TRBV2 with TRBJ1-3; D is undetermined. CDR3 size: 16 residues. The germline V gene has CDR1 SNHLY and CDR2 FYNNEI. V lost 7 bases, J lost 0 bases, and 16 bases lay in between. CDR3: CASTLRKLSSGNTIYF. CDR3 coding DNA: TGTGCCAGCACTCTCAGGAAGCTCAGCTCTGGAAACACCATATATTTT.

Only one count was recorded for this clone. The chain joins TRBV30 to TRBJ2-1, with 9 positions matching TRBD2. The CDR3 runs to 15 residues. With 3 bases clipped from V and 5 bases from J, the junction kept 8 bases outside the gene matches. Per germline, CDR1 GTSNPN and CDR2 SVGIG (reference sequence). The CDR3 nucleotides are TGTGCCTGGAGGGAACCAAGCGGGGGGCACAATGAGCAGTTCTTC. As protein: CAWREPSGGHNEQFF.

V is TRBV3-1 (or the pseudogene TRBV3-2) and J is TRBJ1-2; the match to TRBD1 covers 7 bases. J gave up 5 bases and V 1 base, and 4 bases lay outside the gene matches. CDR1 is LGHDT and CDR2 is YNNKEL in the germline V gene (reference sequence). The CDR3 length is 14 residues. The CDR3 reads CASSQGTGPYGYTF. As DNA, the CDR3 is TGTGCCAGCAGCCAAGGGACAGGACCATATGGCTACACCTTC.

The gene calls are TRBV5-8 and TRBJ2-5; weak D call: TRBD2 (6 bases). V was shortened by 0 bases and J by 4 bases, with 7 bases between the two germline ends. The CDR3 totals 13 residues. Looked up from germline, CDR1 is SGHTS and CDR2 is YDEGEE. This chain's CDR3 is CASSLAGRETQYF. CDR3 DNA sequence: TGTGCCAGCAGCTTGGCCGGGAGAGAGACCCAGTACTTC.

The chain recombines TRBV30 with TRBJ1-1; D unresolved. V lost 1 base and J 3 bases, leaving 6 bases between the germline ends. This CDR3 region has 12 residues. CDR1 and CDR2 (germline): GTSNPN, SVGIG (reference sequence). CDR3 region: CAWSAGYTEAFF. The CDR3 coding sequence is TGTGCCTGGAGTGCAGGTTACACTGAAGCTTTCTTT.

V is TRBV28 and J is TRBJ1-2, with D possibly being TRBD1 (6 bases). Germline assignment: CDR1 MDHEN and CDR2 SYDVKM. The CDR3 runs to 14 residues. V lost 10 bases, J lost 8 bases, and 23 bases lay in between. The CDR3 nucleotides are TGTGCCACTTCGGTTCCGGGACAACCTACCGGCTACACCTTC. Its protein product is CATSVPGQPTGYTF.

The CDR3 nucleotides are TGTGCCAGCAGTGACAGACAGGGGGTGAACACTGAAGCTTTCTTT. This translates into CASSDRQGVNTEAFF. The chain employs TRBV25-1 and TRBJ1-1, with 9 positions matching TRBD1. This CDR3 region has 15 residues. From germline, CDR1 is MGHDK and CDR2 SYGVNS. The J segment lost 0 bases and the V segment lost 3 bases, leaving 2 bases of the junction unmatched. Combining the CDR3 with reference TRBV25-1 and TRBJ1-1 gives the whole variable domain EADIYQTPRYLVIGTGKKITLECSQTMGHDKMYWYQQDPGMELHLIHYSYGVNSTEKGDLSSESTVSRIRTEHFPLTLESARPSHTSQYLCASSDRQGVNTEAFFGQGTRLTVV.

The chain recombines TRBV20-1 with TRBJ2-3; tentative D call: TRBD1 (6 bases). CDR3 length: 11 residues. Germline V gene lookup returns CDR1 DFQATT and CDR2 SNEGSKA (reference sequence). Trimming removed 1 base at V and 11 bases at J, with 10 bases between. This CDR3 reads CSARAVGGQYF. The CDR3 DNA reads TGCAGTGCTAGAGCTGTAGGGGGGCAGTATTTT.

This chain connects TRBV5-8 to TRBJ1-1, with a possible D match to TRBD1 (6 bases). The CDR3 extends over 15 amino acids. Trimming left V 2 bases short and J 0 bases short, with 11 bases between. The germline CDR1 and CDR2 sequences are SGHTS and YDEGEE. The CDR3 nucleotides are TGTGCCAGCAGCTTTACAGGGACCATGAACACTGAAGCTTTCTTT. As protein: CASSFTGTMNTEAFF.

This CDR3 reads CASSRGGASAEQYF. CDR3 DNA: TGTGCCAGCTCCCGCGGGGGGGCCTCGGCCGAGCAGTACTTC. The gene calls are TRBV18 and TRBJ2-7; the match to TRBD2 covers 9 bases. The ends lost 6 bases at V and 6 bases at J; junction bases unmatched: 9. Germline CDR1 reads KGHSH; CDR2 reads LQKENI. The CDR3 runs to 14 residues. The full variable domain, its missing parts supplied by reference TRBV18 and TRBJ2-7, is NAGVMQNPRHLVRRRGQEARLRCSPMKGHSHVYWYRQLPEEGLKFMVYLQKENIIDESGMPKERFSAEFPKEGPSILRIQQVVRGDSAAYFCASSRGGASAEQYFGPGTRLTVT.

V is TRBV11-2 and J is TRBJ2-7; D gene uncertain. The V gene lost 1 base and the J gene lost 0 bases, with 10 bases spanning the gap. Germline V gene data show CDR1 as SGHAT and CDR2 as FQNNGV. The CDR3 has 15 residues. CDR3 sequence reads: CASSLVVTSSYEQYF. CDR3 nucleotides: TGTGCCAGCAGCTTAGTAGTCACGAGCTCCTACGAGCAGTACTTC.

The chain combines TRBV2 with TRBJ1-1, with 9 bases aligning to TRBD1. J was trimmed by 4 bases and V by 9 bases; bases with no gene match: 9. In germline, CDR1 is SNHLY, CDR2 FYNNEI. The length of the CDR3 is 14 residues. The chain's CDR3 is CARQPGQGVTEAFF. CDR3 bases: TGTGCCAGGCAGCCGGGACAGGGAGTCACTGAAGCTTTCTTT.

The rearrangement joins TRBV5-4 to TRBJ1-2; D gene unclear. This CDR3 comprises 14 residues. The germline V and J ends were trimmed by 2 bases and 4 bases, with 12 bases remaining between them. Germline V lookup: CDR1 SGHNT, CDR2 YYREEE (reference sequence). The CDR3 region is CASSFRQEFYGYTF. The CDR3 nucleotides are TGTGCCAGCAGCTTTCGGCAGGAATTCTATGGCTACACCTTC.

This chain's CDR3 is CASSARAGRSGANVLTF. The CDR3 DNA follows: TGTGCCAGCAGCGCCCGCGCAGGAAGATCTGGGGCCAACGTCCTGACTTTC. This chain joins TRBV11-2 and TRBJ2-6; D gene uncertain. Germline V CDR1 and CDR2: SGHAT, FQNNGV. This CDR3 is built from 17 residues. Deletions cut 5 bases from V and 1 base from J, with 15 bases between. Full variable domain (outside the CDR3, taken from reference TRBV11-2 and TRBJ2-6): EAGVAQSPRYKIIEKRQSVAFWCNPISGHATLYWYQQILGQGPKLLIQFQNNGVVDDSQLPKDRFSAERLKGVDSTLKIQPAKLEDSAVYLCASSARAGRSGANVLTFGAGSRLTVL.

The gene calls are TRBV5-4 and TRBJ2-7, with 7 bases aligning to TRBD2. The CDR3 is made up of 15 amino acids. Germline values: CDR1 SGHNT, CDR2 YYREEE (reference sequence). The J segment lost 5 bases and the V segment lost 0 bases, leaving 8 bases of the junction unmatched. CDR3: CASSLGGDYLDEQYF. The CDR3 nucleotides read TGTGCCAGCAGCTTGGGGGGGGACTACCTGGACGAGCAGTACTTC. The complete variable domain, with remaining parts taken from reference TRBV5-4 and TRBJ2-7, reads ETGVTQSPTHLIKTRGQQVTLRCSSQSGHNTVSWYQQALGQGPQFIFQYYREEENGRGNFPPRFSGLQFPNYSSELNVNALELDDSALYLCASSLGGDYLDEQYFGPGTRLTVT.

Written as DNA, the CDR3 is TGTGCCAGCAGCCGACTCTCAAGCCGGGACAGGGGGACTAACTATGGCTACACCTTC. As protein: CASSRLSSRDRGTNYGYTF. V usage is TRBV7-9 and J usage is TRBJ1-2, with 11 bases aligning to TRBD1. Trimming removed 5 bases from V and 0 bases from J; junction bases left unmatched: 14. Germline V gene lookup returns CDR1 SEHNR and CDR2 FQNEAQ (reference sequence). The CDR3 covers 19 residues.

V usage is TRBV5-1 and J usage is TRBJ2-2; 11 bases align to TRBD1. The CDR3 runs 16 residues. The J segment lost 4 bases and the V segment lost 4 bases, leaving 6 bases of the junction unmatched. CDR1 is SGHRS, CDR2 YFSETQ, per germline. In DNA, the CDR3 is TGCGCCAGCAGCCCAAGGGGGACAGGGGGCACCGGGGAGCTGTTTTTT. Translating it yields CASSPRGTGGTGELFF.

This chain links TRBV5-4 with TRBJ2-1; a weak D match, TRBD2 (6 bases). Germline lookup yields CDR1 SGHNT and CDR2 YYREEE (reference sequence). The V end was cut by 4 bases, the J end by 7 bases, with 15 bases between. There are 14 residues in the CDR3. CDR3 protein: CASSGGGGRNEQFF. The CDR3 DNA is TGTGCCAGCAGCGGGGGTGGAGGGAGGAATGAGCAGTTCTTC.

This clone was detected once. This chain links TRBV9 with TRBJ1-1; 7 bases agree with TRBD1. Germline V gene sequence: CDR1 SGDLS, CDR2 YYNGEE. The ends lost 4 bases at V and 1 base at J; junction bases unmatched: 7. CDR3 length: 15 amino acids. In DNA form, the CDR3 reads TGTGCCAGCAGCCCGCAACAGGGGCGGAACACTGAAGCTTTCTTT. It specifies CASSPQQGRNTEAFF.

The chain is built from TRBV6-5 and TRBJ2-1; D gene unclear. The CDR3 has 12 amino acids. The germline V gene encodes CDR1 MNHEY and CDR2 SVGAGI. The V end lost 6 bases, the J end lost 12 bases, and 15 bases lay between the germline ends. The CDR3 DNA reads TGTGCCAGCAGCCCAGGTGGTGTGGGGCAGTTCTTC. Amino acid sequence: CASSPGGVGQFF.